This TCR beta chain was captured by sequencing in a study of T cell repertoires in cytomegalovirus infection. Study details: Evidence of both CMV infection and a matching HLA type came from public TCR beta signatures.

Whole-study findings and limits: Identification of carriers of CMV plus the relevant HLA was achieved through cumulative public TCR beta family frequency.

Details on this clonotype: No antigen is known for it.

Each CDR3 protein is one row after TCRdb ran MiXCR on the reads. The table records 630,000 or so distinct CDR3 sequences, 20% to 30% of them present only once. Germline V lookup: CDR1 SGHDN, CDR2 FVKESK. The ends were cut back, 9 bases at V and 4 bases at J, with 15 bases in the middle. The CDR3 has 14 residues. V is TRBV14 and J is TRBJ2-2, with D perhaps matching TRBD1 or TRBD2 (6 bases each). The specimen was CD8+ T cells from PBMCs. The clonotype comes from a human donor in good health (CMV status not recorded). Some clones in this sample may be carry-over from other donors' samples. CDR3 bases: TGTGCCAGTCGTCGGGGGCGCGGCACCGGGGAGCTGTTTTTT. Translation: CASRRGRGTGELFF.